A selection of T cell receptor beta chains follows, all from one sample in a study of CD8+ T cells in alopecia areata. Clones were sequenced by immunoSEQ multiplex PCR, and TCRdb holds only the in-frame ones, with some missing. The sample yields about 74,000 clones, about 30% seen once. This specimen was CD8+ T cells sorted from blood, taken at week 4, from a patient treated with tofacitinib. Receptors were obtained from a human donor with alopecia areata. CDR3s include the opening cysteine and the closing phenylalanine or tryptophan. D genes are given only for firm matches. Clone size, where shown, is once, few, many, or a class for clones that have expanded.

.	TRBV5-1	TRBJ2-1	.	CASSFGGEQFF	TGCGCCAGCAGCTTCGGAGGGGAGCAGTTCTTC
.	TRBV27	TRBJ2-1	.	CASSFLGDEQFF	TGTGCCAGCAGTTTTCTGGGTGATGAGCAGTTCTTC
.	TRBV30	TRBJ1-5	.	CAWTSQTGQPQHF	TGTGCCTGGACAAGTCAGACGGGTCAGCCCCAGCATTTT
.	TRBV29-1	TRBJ2-7	.	CSIGGNGYEQYF	TGCAGCATCGGAGGGAACGGCTACGAGCAGTACTTC
.	TRBV19	TRBJ1-1	TRBD1	CASSPPGGNTEAFF	TGTGCCAGTAGTCCCCCAGGGGGCAACACTGAAGCTTTCTTT
.	TRBV29-1	TRBJ2-1	.	CSVEMGSNEQFF	TGCAGCGTGGAAATGGGGTCCAATGAGCAGTTCTTC
.	TRBV5-1	TRBJ2-1	.	CASSALNNEQFF	TGCGCCAGCAGCGCACTCAACAATGAGCAGTTCTTC
few	TRBV14	TRBJ2-5	.	CASSQVGGPEYF	TGTGCCAGCAGCCAAGTTGGCGGGCCGGAGTACTTC
.	TRBV28	TRBJ1-5	TRBD1	CASRWTGAQPQHF	TGTGCCAGCAGGTGGACAGGGGCTCAGCCCCAGCATTTT
.	TRBV29-1	TRBJ2-7	TRBD1	CSVTGGEGEQYF	TGCAGCGTTACAGGGGGCGAGGGCGAGCAGTACTTC
.	TRBV7-9	TRBJ1-1	TRBD1	CASSLGQAAFF	TGTGCCAGCAGCCTCGGACAGGCGGCTTTCTTT
.	TRBV5-4	TRBJ2-1	.	CASSPEVSGNEQFF	TGTGCCAGCAGCCCGGAAGTTTCAGGGAATGAGCAGTTCTTC
few	TRBV6-5	TRBJ2-5	.	CASTQEETQYF	TGTGCCAGCACCCAAGAAGAGACCCAGTACTTC
.	TRBV4-1	TRBJ2-2	.	CASSQDPWVGELFF	TGCGCCAGCAGCCAAGATCCCTGGGTCGGGGAGCTGTTTTTT
few	TRBV29-1	TRBJ1-1	.	CSVEGGGHGTEAFF	TGCAGCGTTGAAGGCGGGGGCCATGGGACTGAAGCTTTCTTT
.	TRBV30	TRBJ2-1	TRBD2	CAWRAGGPDEQFF	TGTGCCTGGAGAGCGGGAGGGCCCGATGAGCAGTTCTTC
many	TRBV4-3	TRBJ2-1	.	CASSQTTNPLWNEQFF	TGCGCCAGCAGCCAAACCACAAACCCGTTATGGAATGAGCAGTTCTTC
.	TRBV30	TRBJ2-3	.	CAWSVFQGDTQYF	TGTGCCTGGAGTGTCTTCCAGGGAGATACGCAGTATTTT
.	TRBV30	TRBJ2-7	.	CAWVPPTATYNEQYF	TGTGCCTGGGTCCCCCCGACAGCAACCTACAACGAGCAGTACTTC
.	TRBV6-6	TRBJ2-7	.	CASSYEWSVYEQYF	TGTGCCAGCAGTTACGAGTGGTCCGTCTACGAGCAGTACTTC
once	TRBV13	TRBJ2-4	.	CASSLKAKNIQYF	TGTGCCAGCAGCTTGAAAGCCAAAAACATTCAGTACTTC
.	TRBV5-6	TRBJ1-2	.	CASSNRGRNDYGYTF	TGTGCCAGCAGCAATAGGGGCCGGAACGACTATGGCTACACCTTC
few	TRBV4-1	TRBJ2-7	.	CASSQKSSYEQYF	TGCGCCAGCAGCCAGAAAAGCTCCTACGAGCAGTACTTC
.	TRBV30	TRBJ2-3	.	CAWTLGGASTDTQYF	TGTGCCTGGACGCTCGGCGGGGCCAGCACAGATACGCAGTATTTT
.	TRBV5-6	TRBJ1-1	.	CASSLPQENTEAFF	TGTGCCAGCAGCTTGCCGCAGGAGAACACTGAAGCTTTCTTT
.	TRBV4-1	TRBJ2-2	.	CASSQDTRGKNTGELFF	TGCGCCAGCAGCCAAGATACAAGGGGGAAGAACACCGGGGAGCTGTTTTTT
.	TRBV13	TRBJ2-2	TRBD1	CASSGQDSANTGELFF	TGTGCCAGCAGCGGACAGGACAGTGCGAACACCGGGGAGCTGTTTTTT
few	TRBV29-1	TRBJ1-2	TRBD1	CSVGTANNYGYTF	TGCAGCGTGGGGACAGCTAATAACTATGGCTACACCTTC